This TCR beta chain was sequenced in a study of T cell responses to AZD1222 COVID-19 vaccine. Here immunoSEQ multiplex PCR was the method, and the copy in TCRdb shows in-frame clones only, minus some. Of more than 80,000 clones in the sample, almost 90% were seen once. Trimming cost V 8 bases and J 0 bases, with 10 bases left between them. The germline V gene has CDR1 SGHDN and CDR2 FVKESK. The CDR3 sequence is 13 residues long. The chain is built from TRBV14 and TRBJ1-1, with D unresolved. Material: peripheral blood, obtained on day 0 of MenACWY control vaccination. The receptor was isolated from an adult in good health. The CDR3: CASATGVNTEAFF. DNA of the CDR3: TGTGCCAGCGCCACGGGAGTGAACACTGAAGCTTTCTTT.